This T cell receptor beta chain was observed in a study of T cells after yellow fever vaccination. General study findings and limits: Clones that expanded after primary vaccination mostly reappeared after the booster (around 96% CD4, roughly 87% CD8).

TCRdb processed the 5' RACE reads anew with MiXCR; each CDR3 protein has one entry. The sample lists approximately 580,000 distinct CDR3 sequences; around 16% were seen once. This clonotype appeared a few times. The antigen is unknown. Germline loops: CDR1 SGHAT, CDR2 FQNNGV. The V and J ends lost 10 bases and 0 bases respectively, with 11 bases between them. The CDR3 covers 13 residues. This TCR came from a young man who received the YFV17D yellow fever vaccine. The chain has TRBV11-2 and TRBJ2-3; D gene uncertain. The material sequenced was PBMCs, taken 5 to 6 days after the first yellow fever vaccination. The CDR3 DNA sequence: TGTGCCACCAGAAGAACTAGCACAGATACGCAGTATTTT. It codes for CATRRTSTDTQYF.